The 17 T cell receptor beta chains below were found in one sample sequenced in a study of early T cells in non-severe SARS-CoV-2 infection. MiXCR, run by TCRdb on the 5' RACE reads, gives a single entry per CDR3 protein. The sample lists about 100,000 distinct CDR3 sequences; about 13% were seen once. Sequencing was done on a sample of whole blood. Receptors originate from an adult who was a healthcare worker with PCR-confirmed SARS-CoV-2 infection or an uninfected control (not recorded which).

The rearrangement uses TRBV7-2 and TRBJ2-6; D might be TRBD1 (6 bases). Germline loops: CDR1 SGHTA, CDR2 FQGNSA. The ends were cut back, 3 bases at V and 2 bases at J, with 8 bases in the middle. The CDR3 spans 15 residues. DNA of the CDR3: TGTGCCAGCAGCTTCCAGGGGACTGGGGCCAACGTCCTGACTTTC. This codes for CASSFQGTGANVLTF.

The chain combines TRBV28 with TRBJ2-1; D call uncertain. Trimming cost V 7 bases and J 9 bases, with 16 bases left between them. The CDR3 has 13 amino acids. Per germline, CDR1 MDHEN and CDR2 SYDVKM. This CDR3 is CASTISLGGEQFF. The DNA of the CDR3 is TGTGCCAGCACAATCTCGTTAGGCGGTGAGCAGTTCTTC.

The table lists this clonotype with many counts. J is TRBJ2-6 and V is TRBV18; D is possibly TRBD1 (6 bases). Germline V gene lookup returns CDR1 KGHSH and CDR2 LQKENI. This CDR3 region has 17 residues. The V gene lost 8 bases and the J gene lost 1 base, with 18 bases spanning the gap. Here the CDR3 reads CASTQRGKQSGANVLTF. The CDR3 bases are TGTGCCAGCACCCAAAGGGGGAAACAGTCTGGGGCCAACGTCCTGACTTTC.

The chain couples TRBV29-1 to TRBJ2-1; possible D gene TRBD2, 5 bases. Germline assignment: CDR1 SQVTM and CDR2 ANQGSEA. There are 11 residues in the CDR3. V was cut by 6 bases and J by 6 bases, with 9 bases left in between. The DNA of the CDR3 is TGCAGCGTCCTACTAGTCAATGAGCAGTTCTTC. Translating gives CSVLLVNEQFF.

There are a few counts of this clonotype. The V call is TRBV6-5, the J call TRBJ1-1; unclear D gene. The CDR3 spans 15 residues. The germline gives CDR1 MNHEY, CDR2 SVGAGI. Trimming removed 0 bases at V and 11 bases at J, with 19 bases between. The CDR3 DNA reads TGTGCCAGCAGTTACTCGATCGTGAATGCTGGAGGGGCTTTCTTT. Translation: CASSYSIVNAGGAFF.

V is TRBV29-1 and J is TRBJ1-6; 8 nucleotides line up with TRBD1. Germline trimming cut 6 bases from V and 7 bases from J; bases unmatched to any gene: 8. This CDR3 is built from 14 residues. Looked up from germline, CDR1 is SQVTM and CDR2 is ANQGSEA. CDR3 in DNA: TGCAGCGTCCAAGGACAGGGCAGGAATTCACCCCTCCACTTT. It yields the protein CSVQGQGRNSPLHF.

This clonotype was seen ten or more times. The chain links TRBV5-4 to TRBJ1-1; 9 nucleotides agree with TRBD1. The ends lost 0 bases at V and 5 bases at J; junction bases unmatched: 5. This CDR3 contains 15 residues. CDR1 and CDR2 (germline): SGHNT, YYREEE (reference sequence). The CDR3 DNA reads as TGTGCCAGCAGCTTGGAGACAGGGGGTCGGACTGAAGCTTTCTTT. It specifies CASSLETGGRTEAFF.

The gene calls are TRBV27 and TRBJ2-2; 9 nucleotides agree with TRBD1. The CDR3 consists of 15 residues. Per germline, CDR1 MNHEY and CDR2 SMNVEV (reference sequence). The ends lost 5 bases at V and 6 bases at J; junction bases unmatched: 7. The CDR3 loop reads CASSPGDREAGELFF. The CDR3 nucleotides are TGTGCCAGCAGTCCGGGGGACAGGGAGGCCGGGGAGCTGTTTTTT.

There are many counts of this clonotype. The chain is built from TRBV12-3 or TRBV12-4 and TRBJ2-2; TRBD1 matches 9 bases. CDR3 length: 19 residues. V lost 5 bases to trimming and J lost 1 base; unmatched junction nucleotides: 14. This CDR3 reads CASSPPPLPGQGNTGELFF. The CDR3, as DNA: TGTGCCAGCAGTCCCCCTCCTCTTCCGGGACAGGGGAACACCGGGGAGCTGTTTTTT.

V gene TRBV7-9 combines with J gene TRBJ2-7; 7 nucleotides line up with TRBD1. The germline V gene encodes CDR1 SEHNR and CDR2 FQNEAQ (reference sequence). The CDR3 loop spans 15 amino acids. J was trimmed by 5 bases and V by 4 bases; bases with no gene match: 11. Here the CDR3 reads CASSSQLTGPHEQYF. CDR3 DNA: TGTGCCAGCAGCTCACAACTGACAGGGCCCCACGAGCAGTACTTC.

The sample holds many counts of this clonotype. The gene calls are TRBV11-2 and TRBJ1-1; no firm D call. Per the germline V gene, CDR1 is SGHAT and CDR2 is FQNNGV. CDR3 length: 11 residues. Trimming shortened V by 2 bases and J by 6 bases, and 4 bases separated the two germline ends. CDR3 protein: CASSLTSEAFF. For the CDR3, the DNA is TGTGCCAGCAGCTTAACATCTGAAGCTTTCTTT.

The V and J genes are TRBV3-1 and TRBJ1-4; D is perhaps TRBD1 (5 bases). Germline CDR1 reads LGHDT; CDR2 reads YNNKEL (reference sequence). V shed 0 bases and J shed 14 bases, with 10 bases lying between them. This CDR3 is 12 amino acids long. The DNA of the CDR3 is TGTGCCAGCAGCCAAGAAGATGGGGCCCTGTTTTTT. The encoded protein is CASSQEDGALFF. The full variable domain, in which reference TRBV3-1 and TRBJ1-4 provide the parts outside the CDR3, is DTAVSQTPKYLVTQMGNDKSIKCEQNLGHDTMYWYKQDSKKFLKIMFSYNNKELIINETVPNRFSPKSPDKAHLNLHINSLELGDSAVYFCASSQEDGALFFGSGTQLSVL.

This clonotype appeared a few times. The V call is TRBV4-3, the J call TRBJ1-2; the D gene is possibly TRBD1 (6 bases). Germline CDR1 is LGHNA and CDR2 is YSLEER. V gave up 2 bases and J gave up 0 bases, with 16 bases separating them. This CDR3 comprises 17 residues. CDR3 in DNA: TGCGCCAGCAGCCAATACTATTTTGAGGGGGCTAACTATGGCTACACCTTC. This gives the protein CASSQYYFEGANYGYTF.

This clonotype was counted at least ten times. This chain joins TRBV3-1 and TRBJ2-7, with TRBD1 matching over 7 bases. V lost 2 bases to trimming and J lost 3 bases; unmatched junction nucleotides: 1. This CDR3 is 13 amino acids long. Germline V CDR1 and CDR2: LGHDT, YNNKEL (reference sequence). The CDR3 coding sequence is TGTGCCAGCAGCCAACCAGGGGGCTACGAGCAGTACTTC. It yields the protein CASSQPGGYEQYF.

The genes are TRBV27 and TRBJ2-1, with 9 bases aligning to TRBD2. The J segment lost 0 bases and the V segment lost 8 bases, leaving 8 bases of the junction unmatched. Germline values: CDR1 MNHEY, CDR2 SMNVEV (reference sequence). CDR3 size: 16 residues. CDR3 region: CASCGLAKISYNEQFF. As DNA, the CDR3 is TGTGCCAGCTGCGGACTAGCGAAAATCTCCTACAATGAGCAGTTCTTC.

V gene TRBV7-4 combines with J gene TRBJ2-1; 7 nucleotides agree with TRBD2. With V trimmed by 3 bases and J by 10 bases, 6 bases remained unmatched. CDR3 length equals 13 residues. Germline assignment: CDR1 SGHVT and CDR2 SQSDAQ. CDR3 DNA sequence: TGTGCCAGCAGCTTCACTAGCGTGGGCGAGCAGTTCTTC. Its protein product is CASSFTSVGEQFF.

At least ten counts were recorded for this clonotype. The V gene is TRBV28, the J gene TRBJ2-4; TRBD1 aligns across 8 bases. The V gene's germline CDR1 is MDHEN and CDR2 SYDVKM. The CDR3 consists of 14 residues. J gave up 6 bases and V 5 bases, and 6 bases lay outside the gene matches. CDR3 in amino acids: CASSLTGVGNIQYF. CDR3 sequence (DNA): TGTGCCAGCAGTCTGACAGGGGTGGGAAACATTCAGTACTTC.